Given below is one T cell receptor beta chain in context. The antigen is undetermined. PCR employed 60 Vbeta and 13 Jbeta primers. Generated by immunoSEQ multiplex PCR, the TCRdb table keeps only in-frame clones and is missing some. This sample has some 130,000 clones; approximately 61% occur once, and the top ten carry roughly 1.6%. The CDR3 consists of 15 residues. CDR1 is LGHNA, CDR2 YNFKEQ, per germline. Trimming removed 1 base at V and 4 bases at J, with 13 bases between. This record comes from a study of cytomegalovirus exposure and HLA in healthy donors. The wider study: When 398 donors were genotyped, about 80% of them were found to fall in the Caucasian-associated ancestry cluster. The study, taken as a whole, reports: Reported results showed that the classifier diagnosed cytomegalovirus status with high specificity and sensitivity. Productive rates of about 90% or about 30% were seen for most TCR beta V segments in an earlier analysis. Most observed TCR sequences were rare, whereas some public TCRs were detected in many donors.

The chain couples TRBV4-2 to TRBJ2-5, with a tentative D call TRBD1 (5 bases). Material for sequencing was PBMCs. This receptor was obtained from a man under 40 in good health and CMV-seropositive. This CDR3 reads CASSQVLGLPETQYF. The CDR3 nucleotides are TGTGCCAGCAGCCAAGTCCTGGGGCTACCAGAGACCCAGTACTTC.